The entry that follows covers one T cell receptor (beta chain) sequence. As yet, its antigen is unknown. This sample stems from a study of T cells after yellow fever vaccination. Whole-study context: Fractions of low cell number were prepared using SMART-Seq v4 Ultra Low Input.

Notes on the study in general: Clonotype sharing between CD4 and CD8 compartments was small. After the booster, around 95% of CD4 and roughly nine tenths of CD8 primary-response clones were re-detected.

Making TCR cDNA involved 5'RACE template switching, which added UMIs and a universal primer site. TCRdb used MiXCR to reprocess the 5' RACE reads, holding one entry per CDR3 protein. The profile shows approximately 610,000 distinct CDR3 sequences, around 16% of them singletons. Trimming took off 1 base at V and 0 bases at J, with 9 bases between the two ends. Germline V gives CDR1 MNHNS, CDR2 SASEGT. There are 16 residues in the CDR3. This clonotype was sampled from a young man who received the YFV17D yellow fever vaccine. The chain couples TRBV6-1 to TRBJ1-4; a weak D match, TRBD1 (5 bases). The input for sequencing was PBMCs, taken less than 6 days after the first yellow fever vaccination. The CDR3 nucleotides read TGTGCCAGCAGTGAAGGGGGCGGCTCAACTAATGAAAAACTGTTTTTT. Its protein product is CASSEGGGSTNEKLFF.